These 3 T cell receptor beta chains originate from one sample sequenced in a study of T cell changes during pregnancy in multiple sclerosis. The assay was immunoSEQ multiplex PCR, and TCRdb's table has in-frame clones only and misses some. Altogether about 22,000 clones are present, 90% to 95% being singletons, with the ten largest covering roughly 0.68%. The source material was CD4+ T cells from peripheral blood mononuclear cells, sampled after pregnancy. The receptors here all came from a female donor in good health, enrolled as a control in a pregnancy study.

Only one count was recorded for this clone. The V gene is TRBV7-9, the J gene TRBJ2-2, with 12 bases that match TRBD2. Germline V gene sequence: CDR1 SEHNR, CDR2 FQNEAQ (reference sequence). The CDR3 has 15 residues. Germline trimming cut 5 bases from V and 7 bases from J; bases unmatched to any gene: 5. CDR3 protein: CASSPSGRAVGELFF. The CDR3 DNA is TGTGCCAGCAGCCCTAGCGGGAGGGCCGTCGGGGAGCTGTTTTTT. The variable domain in full, completed from reference TRBV7-9 and TRBJ2-2, reads DTGVSQNPRHKITKRGQNVTFRCDPISEHNRLYWYRQTLGQGPEFLTYFQNEAQLEKSRLLSDRFSAERPKGSFSTLEIQRTEQGDSAMYLCASSPSGRAVGELFFGEGSRLTVL.

In this sample, this clone turned up once. The chain combines TRBV5-1 with TRBJ2-1, with TRBD2 identical over 9 bases. The trim removed 5 bases at V and 9 bases at J, leaving 12 bases unmatched. Germline V gene sequence: CDR1 SGHRS, CDR2 YFSETQ. The CDR3 length is 15 residues. The CDR3: CASRSLAGAAPEQFF. As DNA, the CDR3 is TGCGCCAGCAGATCCTTAGCGGGGGCCGCTCCTGAGCAGTTCTTC.

The chain couples TRBV7-8 to TRBJ1-5; TRBD1 matches at 8 bases. V shed 0 bases and J 4 bases; nucleotides not matched to a gene: 8. This CDR3 has 17 residues. Per the germline V gene, CDR1 is SGHVS and CDR2 is FQNEAQ. CDR3 in amino acids: CASSLAGGQGTNQPQHF. The CDR3 nucleotides read TGTGCCAGCAGCTTAGCGGGTGGACAGGGTACTAATCAGCCCCAGCATTTT.